This entry lists 14 T cell receptor beta chains sequenced from one sample in a study of blood T cell repertoires in COVID-19. Assay used: immunoSEQ multiplex PCR; TCRdb lists only in-frame clones, some missing. The sample consists of some 220,000 clones, around 90% of them appearing once. Sequencing used PBMCs or T cells enriched from blood (not recorded which). The source is a woman younger than 45 who had recovered from COVID-19.

The chain uses TRBV6-1 and TRBJ2-7; 10 nucleotides match TRBD2. V lost 3 bases, J lost 5 bases, and 7 bases stayed unmatched. CDR3 length: 15 amino acids. CDR1 and CDR2 from the germline V gene are MNHNS and SASEGT. CDR3 in DNA: TGTGCCAGCAGTGAGCTAGCGGGGGCCGTGGACGAGCAGTACTTC. It specifies CASSELAGAVDEQYF.

The V gene is TRBV2, the J gene TRBJ1-3; the D gene is possibly TRBD1 (6 bases). The CDR3 has 16 residues. Trimming took off 4 bases at V and 0 bases at J, with 13 bases between the two ends. Germline loops: CDR1 SNHLY, CDR2 FYNNEI. The CDR3 region is CASSVRGRASGNTIYF. The CDR3 coding sequence is TGTGCCAGCAGTGTCAGGGGCAGAGCCTCTGGAAACACCATATATTTT.

The gene calls are TRBV27 and TRBJ1-3; 7 bases line up with TRBD1. Germline V lookup: CDR1 MNHEY, CDR2 SMNVEV (reference sequence). The V segment lost 8 bases and the J segment 0 bases; nucleotides outside the gene matches: 16. The CDR3 spans 18 residues. CDR3 DNA sequence: TGTGCCAGCCACCATCGACAGGGTAATATACTCTCTGGAAACACCATATATTTT. Residues: CASHHRQGNILSGNTIYF.

This clone was seen just once. The chain has TRBV2 and TRBJ2-1; weak D call: TRBD2 (6 bases). This CDR3 has 15 amino acids. V shed 6 bases and J shed 7 bases, with 19 bases lying between them. The germline V gene encodes CDR1 SNHLY and CDR2 FYNNEI. CDR3 DNA: TGTGCCAGCAGCGGGACTCTACAGGTGGTAAATGAGCAGTTCTTC. The encoded protein is CASSGTLQVVNEQFF.

V gene TRBV11-1 combines with J gene TRBJ1-5; D possibly corresponds to TRBD1 (6 bases). V was clipped by 5 bases and J by 4 bases, with 12 bases between them. Per the germline V gene, CDR1 is SGHAT and CDR2 is FQDESV (reference sequence). This CDR3 spans 14 amino acids. CDR3 amino acids: CASSKDRTNQPQHF. In DNA, the CDR3 is TGTGCCAGCAGCAAAGACAGGACGAATCAGCCCCAGCATTTT.

The rearrangement joins TRBV19 to TRBJ1-4, with TRBD1 identical over 8 bases. CDR1 LNHDA and CDR2 SQIVND come from the germline V gene (reference sequence). The CDR3 is 15 residues long. V was clipped by 5 bases and J by 7 bases; unmatched bases: 9. In DNA, the CDR3 is TGTGCCAGTAGTCCGGACAGGGAAGAGGGTGAAAAACTGTTTTTT. Amino acid sequence: CASSPDREEGEKLFF.

J is TRBJ1-1 and V is TRBV27, with D perhaps TRBD1 (6 bases). Germline V lookup: CDR1 MNHEY, CDR2 SMNVEV (reference sequence). The CDR3 is 14 amino acids. V was trimmed by 2 bases and J by 3 bases, leaving 10 bases between them. The CDR3 sequence is CASSLRTVHTEAFF. The CDR3 nucleotides are TGTGCCAGCAGTTTACGGACAGTTCACACTGAAGCTTTCTTT.

The V and J genes are TRBV5-4 and TRBJ1-4; the D is unclear. The CDR3 spans 12 residues. V lost 2 bases and J 7 bases, leaving 6 bases between the germline ends. Germline V gene data show CDR1 as SGHNT and CDR2 as YYREEE (reference sequence). The CDR3 is CASSFSTEKLFF. The CDR3 bases are TGTGCCAGCAGCTTTTCTACTGAAAAACTGTTTTTT.

This clone was detected only a few times. J is TRBJ1-1 and V is TRBV4-2; D is unclear. Trimming shortened V by 0 bases and J by 0 bases, and 14 bases separated the two germline ends. Germline V lookup: CDR1 LGHNA, CDR2 YNFKEQ. This CDR3 has 17 residues. The CDR3 loop is CASSQDHGRDLNTEAFF. Written as DNA, the CDR3 is TGTGCCAGCAGCCAAGATCACGGTCGGGATTTGAACACTGAAGCTTTCTTT.

The sample holds one count of this clone. V gene TRBV7-8 combines with J gene TRBJ2-6, with 8 bases that match TRBD1. Germline V gives CDR1 SGHVS, CDR2 FQNEAQ. V shed 3 bases, J shed 2 bases, and the junction held 9 bases outside the gene matches. This CDR3 spans 18 amino acids. The CDR3 sequence is CASSLFQGATAGANVLTF. For the CDR3, the DNA is TGTGCCAGCAGCTTGTTTCAGGGGGCGACGGCTGGGGCCAACGTCCTGACTTTC.

This clone was picked up one time. V usage is TRBV7-8 and J usage is TRBJ2-7; D perhaps matches TRBD2 (5 bases). In germline, CDR1 is SGHVS, CDR2 FQNEAQ. V was shortened by 1 base and J by 4 bases, with 11 bases between the two germline ends. CDR3 size: 14 residues. The CDR3 DNA sequence: TGTGCCAGCAGCTTAGGGTTCGGGGTGTACGAGCAGTACTTC. Amino acid sequence: CASSLGFGVYEQYF.

The J gene is TRBJ1-2, the V gene TRBV7-9; 9 bases align to TRBD1. The CDR3 loop spans 16 amino acids. CDR1 is SEHNR and CDR2 is FQNEAQ in the germline V gene (reference sequence). The J segment lost 4 bases and the V segment lost 2 bases, leaving 8 bases of the junction unmatched. The CDR3 loop is CASSLTPGQGGYGYTF. The CDR3 DNA reads TGTGCCAGCAGCTTAACCCCGGGACAGGGAGGCTATGGCTACACCTTC.

The gene calls are TRBV5-3 and TRBJ1-6; D not resolved. TRBV5-3 is an ORF; its function is uncertain. V dropped 0 bases and J dropped 0 bases, with 28 bases sitting between them. The CDR3 contains 23 residues. The CDR3 is CARSLVVGGSKSTQSSYNSPLHF. CDR3 DNA: TGTGCCAGAAGCTTGGTGGTGGGAGGGTCCAAATCAACCCAGAGCTCCTATAATTCACCCCTCCACTTT.

The chain links TRBV7-2 to TRBJ1-2, with 7 bases fitting TRBD1. The V and J ends lost 4 bases and 3 bases, in that order; junction bases with no gene match: 5. This CDR3 region has 14 residues. Looked up from germline, CDR1 is SGHTA and CDR2 is FQGNSA. The CDR3 sequence: CASSSTGVYYGYTF. The CDR3 DNA follows: TGTGCCAGCAGCTCCACAGGGGTGTACTATGGCTACACCTTC.